The sequence of this TCR beta chain was determined in a study of shared clonotypes between healthy human individuals. Findings and limits, study-wide: Naive subsets typically showed greater estimated richness than memory subsets.

Worth noting for this clone: Its matching antigen is unknown.

CDR1 is SGHTA, CDR2 FQGNSA, per germline. CDR3 length: 13 residues. V shed 4 bases and J shed 2 bases, with 9 bases lying between them. Produced via immunoSEQ multiplex PCR; TCRdb's table is partial and in-frame only. There are some 1 million clones in the sample; under 80% occur only once, and about 1.4% lies in the top ten. This chain links TRBV7-2 with TRBJ2-7; D is uncertain. The receptor was derived from a man aged 18 to 29 in good health. The sample was memory CD4+ T cells sorted from blood. Subset described: CD45RA-negative fraction. DNA for the CDR3: TGTGCCAGCAGCTCTCGGATTACCTACGAGCAGTACTTC. This translates into CASSSRITYEQYF. Filled out from reference TRBV7-2 and TRBJ2-7, the complete variable domain reads GAGVSQSPSNKVTEKGKDVELRCDPISGHTALYWYRQSLGQGLEFLIYFQGNSAPDKSGLPSDRFSAERTGGSVSTLTIQRTQQEDSAVYLCASSSRITYEQYFGPGTRLTVT.